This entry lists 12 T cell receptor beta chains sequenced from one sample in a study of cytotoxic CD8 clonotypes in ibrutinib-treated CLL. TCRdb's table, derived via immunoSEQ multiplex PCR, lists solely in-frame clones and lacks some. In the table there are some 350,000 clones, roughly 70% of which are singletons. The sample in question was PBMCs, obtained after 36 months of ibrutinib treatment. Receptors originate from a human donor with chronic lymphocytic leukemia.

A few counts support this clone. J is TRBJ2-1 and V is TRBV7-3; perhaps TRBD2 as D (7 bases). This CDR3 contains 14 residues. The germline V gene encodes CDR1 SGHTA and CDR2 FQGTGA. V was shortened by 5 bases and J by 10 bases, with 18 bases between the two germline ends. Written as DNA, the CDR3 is TGTGCCAGCAGCCGCCAGACCGGGGGGCAGGAGCAGTTCTTC. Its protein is CASSRQTGGQEQFF.

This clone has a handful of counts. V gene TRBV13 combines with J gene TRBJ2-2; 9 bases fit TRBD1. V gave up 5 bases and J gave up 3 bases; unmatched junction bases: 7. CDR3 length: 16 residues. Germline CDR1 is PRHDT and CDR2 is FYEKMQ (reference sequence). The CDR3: CASSEVQGADTGELFF. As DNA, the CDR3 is TGTGCCAGCAGCGAGGTACAGGGGGCAGACACCGGGGAGCTGTTTTTT. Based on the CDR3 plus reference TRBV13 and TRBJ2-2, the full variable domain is AAGVIQSPRHLIKEKRETATLKCYPIPRHDTVYWYQQGPGQDPQFLISFYEKMQSDKGSIPDRFSAQQFSDYHSELNMSSLELGDSALYFCASSEVQGADTGELFFGEGSRLTVL.

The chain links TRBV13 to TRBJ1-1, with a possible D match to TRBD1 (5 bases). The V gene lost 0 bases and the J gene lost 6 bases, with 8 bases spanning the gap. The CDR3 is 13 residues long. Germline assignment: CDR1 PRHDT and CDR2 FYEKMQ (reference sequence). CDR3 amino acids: CASSLGKGAEAFF. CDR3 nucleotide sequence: TGTGCCAGCAGCTTAGGCAAAGGGGCTGAAGCTTTCTTT.

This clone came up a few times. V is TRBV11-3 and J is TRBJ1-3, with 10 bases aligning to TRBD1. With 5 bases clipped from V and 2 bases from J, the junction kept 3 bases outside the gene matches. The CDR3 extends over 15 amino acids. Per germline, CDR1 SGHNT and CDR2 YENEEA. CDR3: CASSPGQGPGNTIYF. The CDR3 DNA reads TGTGCCAGCAGCCCGGGACAGGGGCCTGGAAACACCATATATTTT.

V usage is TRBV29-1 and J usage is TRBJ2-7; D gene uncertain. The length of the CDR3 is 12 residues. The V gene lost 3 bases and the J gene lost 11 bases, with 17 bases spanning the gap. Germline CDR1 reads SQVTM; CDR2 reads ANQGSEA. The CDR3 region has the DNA TGCAGCGTTGAGACCCCCCGAGCACTTAAGTACTTC. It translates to CSVETPRALKYF.

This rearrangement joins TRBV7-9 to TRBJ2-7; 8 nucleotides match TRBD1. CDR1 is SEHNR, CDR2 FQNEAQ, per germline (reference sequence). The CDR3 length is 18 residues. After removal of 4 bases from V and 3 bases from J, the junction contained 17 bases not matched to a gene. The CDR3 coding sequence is TGTGCCAGCAGCTCCTTAGGCCTCGACAGGGGCTCAAGCTACGAGCAGTACTTC. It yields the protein CASSSLGLDRGSSYEQYF.

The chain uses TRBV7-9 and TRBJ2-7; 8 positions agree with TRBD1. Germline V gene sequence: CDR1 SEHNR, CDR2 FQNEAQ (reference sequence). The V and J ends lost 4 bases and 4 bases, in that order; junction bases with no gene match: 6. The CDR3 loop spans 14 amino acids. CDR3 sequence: CASSSGTGSYEQYF. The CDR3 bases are TGTGCCAGCAGCTCCGGGACAGGCTCTTACGAGCAGTACTTC.

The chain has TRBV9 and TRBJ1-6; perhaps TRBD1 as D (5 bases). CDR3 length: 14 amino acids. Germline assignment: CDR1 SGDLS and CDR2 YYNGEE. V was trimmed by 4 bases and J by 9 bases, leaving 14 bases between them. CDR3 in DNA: TGTGCCAGCAGCCAGGGAGGGAGACGTTCACCCCTCCACTTT. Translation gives CASSQGGRRSPLHF. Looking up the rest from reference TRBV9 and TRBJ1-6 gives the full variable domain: DSGVTQTPKHLITATGQRVTLRCSPRSGDLSVYWYQQSLDQGLQFLIQYYNGEERAKGNILERFSAQQFPDLHSELNLSSLELGDSALYFCASSQGGRRSPLHFGNGTRLTVT.

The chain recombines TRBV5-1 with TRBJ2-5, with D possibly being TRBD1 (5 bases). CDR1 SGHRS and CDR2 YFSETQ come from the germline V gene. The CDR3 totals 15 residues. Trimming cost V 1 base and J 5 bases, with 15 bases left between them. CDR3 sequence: CASSLISGLGETQYF. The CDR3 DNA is TGCGCCAGCAGCTTGATCTCAGGGCTTGGGGAGACCCAGTACTTC. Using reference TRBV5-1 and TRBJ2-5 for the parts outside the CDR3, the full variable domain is KAGVTQTPRYLIKTRGQQVTLSCSPISGHRSVSWYQQTPGQGLQFLFEYFSETQRNKGNFPGRFSGRQFSNSRSEMNVSTLELGDSALYLCASSLISGLGETQYFGPGTRLLVL.

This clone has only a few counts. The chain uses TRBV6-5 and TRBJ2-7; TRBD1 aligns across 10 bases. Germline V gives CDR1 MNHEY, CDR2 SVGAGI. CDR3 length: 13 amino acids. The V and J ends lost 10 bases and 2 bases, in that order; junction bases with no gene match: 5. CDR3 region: CATTGTGAYEQYF. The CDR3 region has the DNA TGTGCCACCACCGGGACAGGGGCCTACGAGCAGTACTTC.

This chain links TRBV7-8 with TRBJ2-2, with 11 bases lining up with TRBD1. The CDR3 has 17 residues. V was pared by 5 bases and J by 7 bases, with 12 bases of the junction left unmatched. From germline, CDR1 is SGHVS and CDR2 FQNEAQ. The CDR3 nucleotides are TGTGCCAGCAGCCCGGACAGGGGGCGCTTTTCGTTCGGGGAGCTGTTTTTT. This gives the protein CASSPDRGRFSFGELFF.

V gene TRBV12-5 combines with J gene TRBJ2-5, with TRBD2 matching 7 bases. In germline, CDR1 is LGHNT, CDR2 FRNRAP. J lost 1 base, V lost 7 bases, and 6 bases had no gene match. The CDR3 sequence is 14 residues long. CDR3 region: CASAVGGIQETQYF. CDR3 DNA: TGTGCTAGTGCGGTGGGGGGGATCCAAGAGACCCAGTACTTC.